This T cell receptor (beta chain) was found in a study of Graves' ophthalmopathy and Graves' hyperthyroidism. For repertoire sequencing, the TCR beta CDR3 regions were amplified from RNA transcripts. First-round RT-PCR with HTBI primers preceded a second-round multiplex PCR. TCRdb redid the calling of the multiplex PCR reads with MiXCR, one entry per CDR3 protein. This sample carries fewer than 600,000 distinct CDR3 sequences, about an eighth of them seen once, and the ten largest clones take roughly 10%. General study findings and limits: Blood also held most thyroid clonotypes expanded above 0.001 frequency.

Concerning this clonotype itself: Its antigen is undetermined.

This CDR3 has 13 residues. Trimming removed 2 bases at V and 6 bases at J, with 11 bases between. The V gene's germline CDR1 is MNHEY and CDR2 SVGAGI. Every ophthalmopathy donor presented moderate-to-severe activity, CAS ≥3, NOSPECS ≥4 and duration under 3 months. Additional autoimmune diseases, uncontrolled infections, pregnancy or lactation disqualified patients. Clinical symptoms, serum thyroxine, TRAb, thyroid ultrasound and orbital computed tomography determined diagnosis. The chain recombines TRBV6-5 with TRBJ2-7; D is undetermined. This TCR derives from a woman aged 30 to 39 with Graves' ophthalmopathy. The sample was blood. The chain's CDR3 is CASSYAKRVEQYF. The CDR3 bases are TGTGCCAGCAGTTACGCTAAACGTGTCGAGCAGTACTTC.